A single sample gave rise to the 20 T cell receptor beta chains below, sequenced in a study of early T cells in non-severe SARS-CoV-2 infection. MiXCR was run by TCRdb on the 5' RACE reads, yielding one entry per CDR3 protein. Of tens of thousands of distinct CDR3 sequences in the sample, less than 20% were seen once. The material sequenced was whole blood. These receptors originate from an adult who was a healthcare worker with PCR-confirmed SARS-CoV-2 infection or an uninfected control (not recorded which).

In this sample, this clonotype turned up a few times. V is TRBV19 and J is TRBJ1-5, with a weak D call TRBD1 (6 bases). Trimming took 7 bases from V and 6 from J, leaving 19 bases between them. The CDR3 spans 15 residues. Germline loops: CDR1 LNHDA, CDR2 SQIVND (reference sequence). CDR3 region: CASTHRGAHGQPQHF. DNA for the CDR3: TGTGCCAGTACCCACCGGGGGGCCCACGGTCAGCCCCAGCATTTT.

Ten or more counts support this clonotype. One end of the junction does not line up with germline, which may come from a read error. This chain links TRBV11-2 with TRBJ2-7; the D is unclear. The CDR3 runs 13 residues. Germline CDR1 is SGHAT and CDR2 is FQNNGV. CDR3 coding DNA: TGTGCCAGCACCTTATCTTTAAGCTACGAGCAGTACTTC. This gives the protein CASTLSLSYEQYF.

This sequence joins TRBV15 and TRBJ2-3; 12 bases are a match to TRBD2. This CDR3 spans 18 amino acids. V was clipped by 5 bases and J by 9 bases; unmatched bases: 18. CDR1 is LNHNV and CDR2 is YYDKDF in the germline V gene (reference sequence). The CDR3 region is CATSPVPGLAGIVGTQYF. The DNA for the CDR3 is TGTGCCACCAGCCCCGTCCCAGGACTAGCGGGAATTGTAGGGACGCAGTATTTT.

This clonotype was observed a few times. The chain is built from TRBV6-5 and TRBJ2-7; 7 nucleotides align to TRBD1. Trimming took 2 bases from V and 6 from J; bases not matched to a gene: 10. Germline assignment: CDR1 MNHEY and CDR2 SVGAGI. The CDR3 spans 15 residues. The CDR3: CASSYTGTASSEQYF. The CDR3, as DNA: TGTGCCAGCAGTTACACCGGGACAGCCTCTTCCGAGCAGTACTTC.

The V gene is TRBV12-3 or TRBV12-4, the J gene TRBJ2-3; D remains ambiguous. V was trimmed by 3 bases and J by 0 bases, leaving 10 bases between them. The CDR3 runs 15 residues. For the CDR3, the DNA is TGTGCCAGCAGTTTCGGCAGAGTGAGCACAGATACGCAGTATTTT. This translates into CASSFGRVSTDTQYF.

A few counts support this clonotype. The chain employs TRBV7-6 and TRBJ2-3; 7 nucleotides align to TRBD2. The CDR3 contains 16 residues. The trim removed 4 bases at V and 4 bases at J, leaving 11 bases unmatched. Looked up from germline, CDR1 is SGHVS and CDR2 is FNYEAQ. This CDR3 reads CASSSLGRLAADTQYF. As DNA, the CDR3 is TGTGCCAGCAGCTCCCTTGGGCGACTAGCTGCAGATACGCAGTATTTT.

The rearrangement joins TRBV27 to TRBJ1-4, with 12 bases lining up with TRBD1. The CDR3 sequence is 17 residues long. V was pared by 1 base and J by 4 bases, with 4 bases of the junction left unmatched. Germline V CDR1 and CDR2: MNHEY, SMNVEV (reference sequence). Here the CDR3 DNA reads TGTGCCAGCAGTTTATTGGGGACAGGGGGCTATAATGAAAAACTGTTTTTT. It specifies CASSLLGTGGYNEKLFF.

This clonotype was recorded a few times. The chain is built from TRBV23-1 and TRBJ2-1; 13 positions agree with TRBD2. Being an ORF, TRBV23-1 has a function that is uncertain. The CDR3 sequence is 18 residues long. V lost 0 bases, J lost 5 bases, and 7 bases stayed unmatched. CDR3 bases: TGCGCCAGCAGTCAATCGGTTACTAGCGGGAGGGTAGACAATGAGCAGTTCTTC. Its protein is CASSQSVTSGRVDNEQFF.

V usage is TRBV29-1 and J usage is TRBJ2-3; D is unresolved. The germline V gene encodes CDR1 SQVTM and CDR2 ANQGSEA. This CDR3 comprises 13 residues. Trimming took off 4 bases at V and 0 bases at J, with 8 bases between the two ends. As DNA, the CDR3 is TGCAGCGTTGTGGTCTTCAGCACAGATACGCAGTATTTT. Protein product: CSVVVFSTDTQYF.

V gene TRBV10-3 combines with J gene TRBJ1-1; D is uncertain. The V end was cut by 3 bases, the J end by 4 bases, with 6 bases between. The CDR3 runs to 12 residues. Germline CDR1 ENHRY, CDR2 SYGVKD. CDR3 in amino acids: CAISEARTEAFF. In DNA, the CDR3 is TGTGCCATCAGTGAAGCTCGCACTGAAGCTTTCTTT.

V is TRBV4-3 and J is TRBJ2-1, with D tentatively TRBD2 (6 bases). The germline V gene has CDR1 LGHNA and CDR2 YSLEER. V was shortened by 0 bases and J by 6 bases, with 18 bases between the two germline ends. The CDR3 is made up of 17 amino acids. The CDR3 DNA follows: TGCGCCAGCAGCCAAGATCCGGCGACTAGTTCTGGCAATGAGCAGTTCTTC. It translates to CASSQDPATSSGNEQFF.

The V gene is TRBV2, the J gene TRBJ2-5; no firm D call. CDR3 size: 14 residues. Germline CDR1 is SNHLY and CDR2 is FYNNEI. V was clipped by 3 bases and J by 1 base, with 9 bases between them. The CDR3 DNA reads as TGTGCCAGCAGTGATGACTCGGGCCAAGAGACCCAGTACTTC. Protein product: CASSDDSGQETQYF.

This chain links TRBV2 with TRBJ1-1, with no clear D. This CDR3 spans 12 amino acids. V shed 8 bases and J shed 6 bases, with 13 bases lying between them. The germline V gene encodes CDR1 SNHLY and CDR2 FYNNEI. The CDR3 nucleotides read TGTGCCAGCCAACACGGGGTGGCTGAAGCTTTCTTT. Translating gives CASQHGVAEAFF.

The gene calls are TRBV27 and TRBJ1-6; D gene ambiguous. This CDR3 comprises 13 residues. Between the trimmed V and J ends, which lost 8 bases and 8 bases, there was a span of 13 bases. Germline assignment: CDR1 MNHEY and CDR2 SMNVEV (reference sequence). CDR3 protein: CASSHRVDSPLHF. CDR3 sequence (DNA): TGTGCCAGCTCCCACCGGGTAGATTCACCCCTCCACTTT.

This clonotype was observed a few times. The chain joins TRBV20-1 to TRBJ2-5, with D perhaps TRBD1 or TRBD2 (5 bases each). Germline values: CDR1 DFQATT, CDR2 SNEGSKA (reference sequence). This CDR3 is built from 16 residues. V was cut by 0 bases and J by 5 bases, with 19 bases left in between. For the CDR3, the DNA is TGCAGTGCTAGAGATGCAGGGACCCCGGTTCGGGAGACCCAGTACTTC. It codes for CSARDAGTPVRETQYF.

This clonotype came up a few times. This chain uses TRBV30 with TRBJ2-1, with 9 bases aligning to TRBD1. J was trimmed by 5 bases and V by 2 bases; bases with no gene match: 7. Germline V gene data show CDR1 as GTSNPN and CDR2 as SVGIG (reference sequence). This CDR3 region has 15 residues. The DNA of the CDR3 is TGTGCCTGGAGTAACACCGGGACAGGGAACAATGAGCAGTTCTTC. It is translated as CAWSNTGTGNNEQFF.

This clonotype was observed a handful of times. The chain recombines TRBV18 with TRBJ2-7; D is uncertain. Trimming took 1 base from V and 1 from J, leaving 11 bases between them. CDR1 KGHSH and CDR2 LQKENI come from the germline V gene. The CDR3 length is 15 residues. The chain's CDR3 is CASSPLGTDSYEQYF. The CDR3 DNA sequence: TGTGCCAGCTCACCACTTGGAACGGATTCCTACGAGCAGTACTTC.

This chain connects TRBV7-9 to TRBJ2-5, with 8 bases that match TRBD2. The CDR3 has 12 amino acids. Per germline, CDR1 SEHNR and CDR2 FQNEAQ (reference sequence). CDR3 region: CSEGLAGETQYF. The CDR3 DNA reads as TGTTCCGAGGGGCTAGCGGGAGAGACCCAGTACTTC.

This clonotype was picked up one time. This rearrangement joins TRBV7-9 to TRBJ2-7; TRBD1 agrees at 7 bases. The germline V gene has CDR1 SEHNR and CDR2 FQNEAQ (reference sequence). This CDR3 spans 14 amino acids. The J segment lost 2 bases and the V segment lost 4 bases, leaving 5 bases of the junction unmatched. The CDR3 bases are TGTGCCAGCAGCTGGGGACAGCCTGCCTACGAGCAGTACTTC. Translated, it gives CASSWGQPAYEQYF.

This clonotype was picked up a small number of times. The chain is built from TRBV5-1 and TRBJ2-1, with D possibly called TRBD1 or TRBD2 (6 bases each). Trimming cost V 3 bases and J 12 bases, with 16 bases left between them. CDR3 length: 13 amino acids. CDR1 and CDR2 (germline): SGHRS, YFSETQ. CDR3 amino acids: CASSWDQQGGQFF. In DNA form, the CDR3 reads TGCGCCAGCAGCTGGGACCAACAGGGAGGGCAGTTCTTC.